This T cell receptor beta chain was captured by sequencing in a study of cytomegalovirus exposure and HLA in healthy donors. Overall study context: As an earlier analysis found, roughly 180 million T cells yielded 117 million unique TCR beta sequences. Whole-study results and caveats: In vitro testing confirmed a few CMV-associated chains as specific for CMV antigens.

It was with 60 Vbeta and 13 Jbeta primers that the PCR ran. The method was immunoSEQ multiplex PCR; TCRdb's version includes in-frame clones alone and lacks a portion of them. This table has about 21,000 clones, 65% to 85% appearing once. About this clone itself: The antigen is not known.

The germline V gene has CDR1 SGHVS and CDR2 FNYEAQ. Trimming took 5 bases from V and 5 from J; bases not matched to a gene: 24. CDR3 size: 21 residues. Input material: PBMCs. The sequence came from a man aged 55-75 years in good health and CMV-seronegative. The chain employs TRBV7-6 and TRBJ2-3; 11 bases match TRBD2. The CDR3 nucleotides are TGTGCCAGCAGCACCACCTTGGGACTAGCGGACGGAAAACCCGGGGGAGATACGCAGTATTTT. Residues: CASSTTLGLADGKPGGDTQYF.